This T cell receptor (beta chain) was captured by sequencing in a study of post-analysis software for immune sequencing data. In the study overall: The courses of disease that were included comprised relapsing-remitting, secondary progressive and progressive-relapsing multiple sclerosis.

Unique molecular identifiers were built into the TCR beta cDNA libraries. Each CDR3 protein is one row after TCRdb ran MiXCR on the PCR reads. This sample carries hundreds of thousands of distinct CDR3 sequences, 55% to 60% of them seen once, and the ten largest clones take roughly 10%. General study results and limits: Patients showed TRBV5-6, TRBV5-1 and TRBV20-1 among four to six TRBV segments more frequent than in controls. Diversity measured as normalized Chao1 was significantly lower in multiple sclerosis patients than in controls.

This clonotype was observed a few times. Its antigen is not known. The germline gives CDR1 SGHKS, CDR2 YYEKEE (reference sequence). J was trimmed by 4 bases and V by 2 bases; bases with no gene match: 3. The CDR3 sequence is 13 residues long. This TCR derives from a girl aged 2-10 years with multiple sclerosis. Sequencing was carried out using blood. The chain recombines TRBV5-5 with TRBJ2-7; TRBD2 matches at 7 bases. CDR3 nucleotide sequence: TGTGCCAGCAGCTTTTGGGGGGGATACGAGCAGTACTTC. Amino acids: CASSFWGGYEQYF.